This T cell receptor (beta chain) was recovered during a study of identical twins. This clonotype was seen at least ten times. What it recognizes is unknown. V shed 4 bases, J shed 9 bases, and the junction held 6 bases outside the gene matches. Germline CDR1 is MGHDK and CDR2 is SYGVNS. This CDR3 has 14 amino acids. Whole-study results and caveats: Memory repertoires showed no such pattern, whereas abundant cord blood beta clonotypes carried fewer insertions. There was an excess of low generation probability in the out-of-frame alpha sequences that twins shared. The presence of invariant MAIT and iNKT cells could partly confound analyses of zero-insertion sequences.

A universal primer site was created by template switching, with the cDNA bearing unique molecular identifiers. TCRdb re-analysed the 5' RACE reads in MiXCR, keeping a single row per CDR3 protein. The sample lists approximately 670,000 distinct CDR3 sequences, around 6.1% occurring once. This chain connects TRBV25-1 to TRBJ2-7; TRBD2 matches at 13 bases. The sequencing sample was made of naive T cells sorted from blood. The TCR sequence derives from a young man in good health. The CDR3 protein is CASSAGLAGVGQYF. CDR3 nucleotide sequence: TGTGCCAGCAGTGCAGGACTAGCGGGAGTCGGGCAGTACTTC.